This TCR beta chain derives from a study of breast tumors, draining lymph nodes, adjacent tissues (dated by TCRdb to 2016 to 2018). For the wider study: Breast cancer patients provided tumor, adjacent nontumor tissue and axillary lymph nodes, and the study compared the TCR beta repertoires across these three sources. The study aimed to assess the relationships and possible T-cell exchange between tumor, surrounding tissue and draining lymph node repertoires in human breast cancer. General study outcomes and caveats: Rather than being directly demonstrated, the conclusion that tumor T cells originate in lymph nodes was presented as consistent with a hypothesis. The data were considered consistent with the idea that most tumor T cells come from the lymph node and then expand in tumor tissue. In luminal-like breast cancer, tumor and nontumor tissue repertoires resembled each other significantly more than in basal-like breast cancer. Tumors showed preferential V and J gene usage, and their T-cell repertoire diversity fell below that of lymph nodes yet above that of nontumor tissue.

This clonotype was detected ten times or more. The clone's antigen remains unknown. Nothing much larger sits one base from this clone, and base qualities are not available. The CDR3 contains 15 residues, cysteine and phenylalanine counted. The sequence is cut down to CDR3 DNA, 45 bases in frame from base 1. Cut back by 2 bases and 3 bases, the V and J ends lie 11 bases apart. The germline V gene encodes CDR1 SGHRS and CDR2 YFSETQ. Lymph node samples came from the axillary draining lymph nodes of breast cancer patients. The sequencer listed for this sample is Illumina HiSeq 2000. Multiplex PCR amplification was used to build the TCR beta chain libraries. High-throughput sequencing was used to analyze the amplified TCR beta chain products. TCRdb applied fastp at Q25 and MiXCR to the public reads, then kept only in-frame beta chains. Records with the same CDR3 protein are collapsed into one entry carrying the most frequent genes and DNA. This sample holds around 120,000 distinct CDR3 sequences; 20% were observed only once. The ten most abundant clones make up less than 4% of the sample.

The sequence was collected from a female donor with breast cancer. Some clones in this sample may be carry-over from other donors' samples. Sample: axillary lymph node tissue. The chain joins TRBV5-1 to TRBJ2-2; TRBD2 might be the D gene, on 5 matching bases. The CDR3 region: CASSLLVGDTGELFF. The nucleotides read TGCGCCAGCAGCTTATTAGTCGGGGACACCGGGGAGCTGTTTTTT.